The 31 T cell receptor beta chains in this list originate from one sample, sequenced in a study of identical twins. Via MiXCR, TCRdb re-called the 5' RACE reads, giving one row per CDR3 protein. The sample consists of approximately 630,000 distinct CDR3 sequences, around 7.5% of them appearing once. This same sample was also part of a study on yellow fever vaccine responses in identical twins.

The sequencing sample was made of PBMCs. The receptors were gathered from a woman under 30 in good health.

This clonotype was seen repeatedly, ten times or more. The chain has TRBV14 and TRBJ1-2; D remains ambiguous. This CDR3 has 12 amino acids. V was clipped by 0 bases and J by 8 bases, with 7 bases between them. CDR1 and CDR2 (germline): SGHDN, FVKESK. The CDR3 is CASSQDLWGYTF. The CDR3 coding sequence is TGTGCCAGCAGCCAAGATCTGTGGGGCTACACCTTC.

The chain couples TRBV5-1 to TRBJ2-1, with TRBD2 matching 14 bases. This CDR3 is 17 amino acids long. Per germline, CDR1 SGHRS and CDR2 YFSETQ. With 4 bases clipped from V and 9 bases from J, the junction kept 12 bases outside the gene matches. CDR3 in amino acids: CASSPGGTSGSTGEQFF. The CDR3 bases are TGCGCCAGCAGCCCGGGTGGGACTAGCGGGAGTACTGGTGAGCAGTTCTTC.

This clonotype has just a few counts. The V call is TRBV6-5, the J call TRBJ1-2; weak D call: TRBD1 (5 bases). V lost 0 bases and J lost 5, with 10 bases in between. CDR3 size: 14 residues. CDR1 MNHEY and CDR2 SVGAGI come from the germline V gene. CDR3 bases: TGTGCCAGCAGTTACTCGATCGAGGGGTATGGCTACACCTTC. This sequence encodes CASSYSIEGYGYTF.

This clonotype was counted at least ten times. The V gene is TRBV11-2, the J gene TRBJ2-3, with 8 positions matching TRBD2. CDR3 length equals 18 residues. CDR1 is SGHAT, CDR2 FQNNGV, per germline. V gave up 6 bases and J gave up 3 bases; unmatched junction bases: 17. CDR3 sequence (DNA): TGTGCCAGCAGTCCGGGGGGGGGCTGGACCCCCCGAACAGATACGCAGTATTTT. Translating gives CASSPGGGWTPRTDTQYF.

This clonotype has more than one count but fewer than ten. The chain couples TRBV14 to TRBJ2-2, with D possibly being TRBD1 or TRBD2 (6 bases each). Germline-derived CDR1 and CDR2 are SGHDN and FVKESK. Deletions cut 2 bases from V and 3 bases from J, with 13 bases between. The CDR3 length is 16 residues. The CDR3 region has the DNA TGTGCCAGCAGCCAATTAGTGAGGGGGGACACCGGGGAGCTGTTTTTT. Its translation: CASSQLVRGDTGELFF.

This clonotype was picked up many times. V is TRBV11-2 and J is TRBJ2-2, with no clear D. V lost 5 bases and J lost 6, with 10 bases in between. The CDR3 extends over 13 amino acids. Germline lookup yields CDR1 SGHAT and CDR2 FQNNGV. The CDR3 sequence: CASSRGASGELFF. The CDR3 bases are TGTGCCAGCAGCCGCGGTGCTTCCGGGGAGCTGTTTTTT.

This sequence joins TRBV28 and TRBJ2-3; TRBD2 aligns across 7 bases. Germline V gives CDR1 MDHEN, CDR2 SYDVKM. The CDR3 is 15 amino acids. V trimming: 6 bases; J trimming: 4 bases; junction bases outside the gene matches: 10. The CDR3 bases are TGTGCCAGCAGGCTGGGGGGGTTGGTGGCAGATACGCAGTATTTT. Amino acid sequence: CASRLGGLVADTQYF.

In this sample, this clonotype turned up many times. The chain employs TRBV12-3 or TRBV12-4 and TRBJ2-3; D remains ambiguous. Trimming stripped 5 bases from V and 2 bases from J, with 20 bases between. There are 17 residues in the CDR3. CDR3 bases: TGTGCCAGCAGTCCTGACACCGACCATCTAAACACAGATACGCAGTATTTT. Translated: CASSPDTDHLNTDTQYF.

This clonotype has a handful of counts. The chain joins TRBV4-1 to TRBJ2-1, with TRBD2 matching 9 bases. This CDR3 has 15 residues. Germline assignment: CDR1 MGHRA and CDR2 YSYEKL. Germline trimming cut 5 bases from V and 6 bases from J; bases unmatched to any gene: 8. This chain's CDR3 is CASSSYSGSGNEQFF. CDR3 DNA sequence: TGCGCCAGCAGCTCCTATAGCGGGAGCGGCAATGAGCAGTTCTTC.

This clonotype was counted between two and nine times. J is TRBJ2-3 and V is TRBV10-1; possibly TRBD1 for D (6 bases). The germline V gene encodes CDR1 WNHNN and CDR2 SYGVQD (reference sequence). V was shortened by 2 bases and J by 2 bases, with 17 bases between the two germline ends. CDR3 length: 17 residues. The CDR3 reads CASSETVRDTNTDTQYF. CDR3 coding DNA: TGCGCCAGCAGTGAGACGGTTCGGGACACCAACACAGATACGCAGTATTTT.

V usage is TRBV20-1 and J usage is TRBJ2-1, with 13 positions matching TRBD2. V lost 5 bases, J lost 8 bases, and 18 bases stayed unmatched. The CDR3 totals 18 residues. Germline assignment: CDR1 DFQATT and CDR2 SNEGSKA (reference sequence). The CDR3 reads CSASLITGLAGAGYEQFF. CDR3 coding DNA: TGCAGTGCTTCACTCATAACCGGACTAGCGGGAGCGGGGTATGAGCAGTTCTTC.

The chain is built from TRBV12-3 or TRBV12-4 and TRBJ2-2; D tentatively fits TRBD1 or TRBD2 (6 bases each). Trimming left V 6 bases short and J 6 bases short, with 14 bases between. The CDR3 is made up of 14 amino acids. The CDR3 here is CASSEGGPAGELFF. CDR3 DNA: TGTGCCAGCAGCGAAGGGGGGCCGGCCGGGGAGCTGTTTTTT.

A few counts support this clonotype. The CDR3 sequence is CASSLVIAYNEQFF. DNA of the CDR3: TGTGCCAGCAGCTTAGTCATCGCCTACAATGAGCAGTTCTTC. The chain combines TRBV7-9 with TRBJ2-1; D is unresolved. Trimming removed 1 base at V and 2 bases at J, with 6 bases between. The germline V gene has CDR1 SEHNR and CDR2 FQNEAQ (reference sequence). The CDR3 is 14 amino acids.

This clonotype was detected a few times. The rearrangement uses TRBV3-1 and TRBJ2-1, with TRBD1 as a possible D gene (6 bases). The germline CDR1 and CDR2 sequences are LGHDT and YNNKEL (reference sequence). The CDR3 is 14 residues long. V was shortened by 1 base and J by 7 bases, with 11 bases between the two germline ends. The CDR3 region is CASSQVQGFNEQFF. The CDR3 nucleotides are TGTGCCAGCAGCCAAGTGCAGGGGTTTAATGAGCAGTTCTTC.

This clonotype was seen repeatedly, ten times or more. This sequence joins TRBV5-6 and TRBJ1-1; D is unresolved. The CDR3 runs to 14 residues. Germline V gene data show CDR1 as SGHDT and CDR2 as YYEEEE. Trimming stripped 4 bases from V and 0 bases from J, with 10 bases between. The CDR3 DNA sequence: TGTGCCAGCAGCCTCGTTGACTTGAACACTGAAGCTTTCTTT. The encoded protein is CASSLVDLNTEAFF.

The rearrangement joins TRBV7-8 to TRBJ2-1; D unresolved. From germline, CDR1 is SGHVS and CDR2 FQNEAQ. Trimming removed 0 bases from V and 1 base from J, with 13 bases in between. This CDR3 is built from 17 residues. DNA of the CDR3: TGTGCCAGCAGCTTAGCGGCCCCACTCGCTTCCTACAATGAGCAGTTCTTC. Translated, it gives CASSLAAPLASYNEQFF.

This chain joins TRBV28 and TRBJ1-6, with 7 bases matching TRBD1. There are 15 residues in the CDR3. Trimming removed 2 bases from V and 7 bases from J; junction bases left unmatched: 5. Germline lookup yields CDR1 MDHEN and CDR2 SYDVKM. The CDR3 DNA is TGTGCCAGCAGTTTAGTTGGGGACAGAAATTCACCCCTCCACTTT. Residues: CASSLVGDRNSPLHF.

This clonotype was seen ten or more times. The V gene is TRBV29-1, the J gene TRBJ1-1; 8 bases align to TRBD1. The CDR3 contains 13 residues. The trim removed 7 bases at V and 1 base at J, leaving 5 bases unmatched. Germline-derived CDR1 and CDR2 are SQVTM and ANQGSEA. The CDR3 reads CSARTGRNTEAFF. In nucleotides, the CDR3 is TGCAGCGCCCGGACAGGGAGGAACACTGAAGCTTTCTTT. Filled out from reference TRBV29-1 and TRBJ1-1, the complete variable domain reads SAVISQKPSRDICQRGTSLTIQCQVDSQVTMMFWYRQQPGQSLTLIATANQGSEATYESGFVIDKFPISRPNLTFSTLTVSNMSPEDSSIYLCSARTGRNTEAFFGQGTRLTVV.

The chain has TRBV19 and TRBJ1-2; 7 bases agree with TRBD1. Germline V gene data show CDR1 as LNHDA and CDR2 as SQIVND (reference sequence). The CDR3 runs 14 residues. After removal of 3 bases from V and 8 bases from J, the junction contained 9 bases not matched to a gene. Written as DNA, the CDR3 is TGTGCCAGTAGTATTTGGGCAGGGGGACAAGGCTACACCTTC. Translating it yields CASSIWAGGQGYTF.

This clonotype was recorded many times. The chain is built from TRBV10-3 and TRBJ2-7; maybe TRBD2 (7 bases). This CDR3 is 16 amino acids long. Per germline, CDR1 ENHRY and CDR2 SYGVKD. V dropped 2 bases and J dropped 0 bases, with 14 bases sitting between them. CDR3 coding DNA: TGTGCCATCAGTGAGGGGGGGGGGCAAAACTCCTACGAGCAGTACGTC. Translating it yields CAISEGGGQNSYEQYV.

A few counts support this clonotype. The V gene is TRBV20-1, the J gene TRBJ2-7; D perhaps matches TRBD1 (6 bases). The CDR3 consists of 12 residues. The V end was cut by 3 bases, the J end by 2 bases, with 8 bases between. Germline V gene data show CDR1 as DFQATT and CDR2 as SNEGSKA (reference sequence). The chain's CDR3 is CSASTGPYEQYF. For the CDR3, the DNA is TGCAGTGCTAGTACAGGGCCCTACGAGCAGTACTTC.

There are a few counts of this clonotype. The gene calls are TRBV21-1 and TRBJ2-3; TRBD2 is the table's D call and was not checked against the DNA. TRBV21-1 is given as a pseudogene. The CDR3 extends over 17 amino acids. Written as DNA, the CDR3 is TGTGCCAGCAGCAGGCGGGAGACGCGGGTAATCACAGATACGCAGTATTTT. Translated: CASSRRETRVITDTQYF.

The V gene is TRBV7-2, the J gene TRBJ2-5, with D possibly matching TRBD1 (6 bases). Trimming removed 5 bases from V and 0 bases from J, with 19 bases in between. The CDR3 runs to 17 residues. Per germline, CDR1 SGHTA and CDR2 FQGNSA. The CDR3 nucleotides are TGTGCCAGCAGCCTCCCCAGGGGCAGTCCATACCAAGAGACCCAGTACTTC. This codes for CASSLPRGSPYQETQYF.

This clonotype was observed a few times. The chain links TRBV28 to TRBJ2-5; D is perhaps TRBD1 (6 bases). Germline-derived CDR1 and CDR2 are MDHEN and SYDVKM. The V and J ends lost 6 bases and 1 base respectively, with 15 bases between them. The CDR3 contains 15 residues. This CDR3 reads CASRADRNLQETQYF. The CDR3 coding sequence is TGTGCCAGCAGAGCCGACAGGAACCTCCAAGAGACCCAGTACTTC.

The sample holds a few counts of this clonotype. The chain couples TRBV5-1 to TRBJ2-1; D is ambiguous. CDR1 SGHRS and CDR2 YFSETQ come from the germline V gene. This CDR3 comprises 15 residues. Trimming cost V 4 bases and J 4 bases, with 15 bases left between them. CDR3: CASSPALTRYNEQFF. The DNA of the CDR3 is TGCGCCAGCAGCCCCGCTTTGACGCGGTACAATGAGCAGTTCTTC.

The V and J genes are TRBV28 and TRBJ2-5; unclear D gene. Between the trimmed V and J ends, which lost 5 bases and 8 bases, there was a span of 12 bases. Germline CDR1 is MDHEN and CDR2 is SYDVKM. This CDR3 is 12 amino acids long. The CDR3 reads CASSRFLRTQYF. The DNA of the CDR3 is TGTGCCAGCAGTAGGTTCTTAAGAACCCAGTACTTC.

The table lists this clonotype with many counts. The J gene is TRBJ2-1, the V gene TRBV14; 11 bases fit TRBD2. CDR1 is SGHDN, CDR2 FVKESK, per germline. The CDR3 is 15 amino acids. J was trimmed by 5 bases and V by 4 bases; bases with no gene match: 4. CDR3 loop: CASSRSGGAHNEQFF. CDR3 DNA sequence: TGTGCCAGCAGCCGTAGCGGGGGGGCCCACAATGAGCAGTTCTTC.

The CDR3 protein is CASSYREGNSPLHF. The CDR3 DNA follows: TGTGCCAGCAGTTACAGGGAGGGTAATTCACCCCTCCACTTT. The chain combines TRBV6-5 with TRBJ1-6; D ambiguous. Germline V gene lookup returns CDR1 MNHEY and CDR2 SVGAGI. V lost 2 bases, J lost 6 bases, and 8 bases lay in between. The CDR3 has 14 residues.

This clonotype appeared a few times. The chain uses TRBV7-8 and TRBJ1-1, with D uncertain. Germline loops: CDR1 SGHVS, CDR2 FQNEAQ. This CDR3 is built from 15 residues. Trimming stripped 8 bases from V and 5 bases from J, with 21 bases between. Here the CDR3 DNA reads TGTGCCAGCGGCACTAGGGATGGACGGGAGACTGAAGCTTTCTTT. Encoded protein: CASGTRDGRETEAFF.

The genes are TRBV20-1 and TRBJ2-5; TRBD1 matches 9 bases. CDR3 size: 16 residues. The trim removed 6 bases at V and 3 bases at J, leaving 14 bases unmatched. In germline, CDR1 is DFQATT, CDR2 SNEGSKA (reference sequence). This CDR3 is CSAMGQGLNLKETQYF. The CDR3 bases are TGCAGTGCGATGGGACAGGGTCTAAATTTAAAAGAGACCCAGTACTTC.

The chain joins TRBV6-5 to TRBJ2-1, with 8 bases identical to TRBD1. The germline V gene encodes CDR1 MNHEY and CDR2 SVGAGI. This CDR3 has 12 residues. Trimming cost V 8 bases and J 13 bases; bases outside gene matches: 10. The CDR3, as DNA: TGTGCCAGCGGGACAGGCAACCTTGGTCAGTTCTTC. Residues: CASGTGNLGQFF.